The rows below give T cell receptor beta chains drawn from one sample of a study of cytomegalovirus exposure and HLA in healthy donors. Only in-frame clones appear in the TCRdb table, and some are missing; sequencing was by immunoSEQ multiplex PCR. The sample includes about 160,000 clones, less than 80% of them seen just once. Sequencing was done on a sample of PBMCs. These receptors were obtained from a man aged 40-50 years in good health and CMV-seronegative. CDR3s include the opening cysteine and the closing phenylalanine or tryptophan. Each record gives: D gene, V gene, J gene, clone size, CDR3 protein, CDR3 DNA. The D gene is left open where the match is weak. Rows give clone size only sometimes, using once, few, many, or a class for an expanded clone.

D: TRBD2
V: TRBV5-5
J: TRBJ2-2
size: NA
CDR3: CASSSSGRASGELFF
DNA: TGTGCCAGCAGCAGTAGCGGGAGGGCCTCCGGGGAGCTGTTTTTT

D: NA
V: TRBV29-1
J: TRBJ1-1
size: NA
CDR3: CSVANHEAFF
DNA: TGCAGCGTTGCTAATCATGAAGCTTTCTTT

D: NA
V: TRBV19
J: TRBJ1-2
size: few
CDR3: CASSMIRGVSSYGYTF
DNA: TGTGCCAGTAGTATGATTCGGGGAGTCTCAAGCTATGGCTACACCTTC

D: TRBD2
V: TRBV5-8
J: TRBJ2-2
size: NA
CDR3: CASSVGLAVNTGELFF
DNA: TGTGCCAGCAGCGTCGGACTAGCGGTAAACACCGGGGAGCTGTTTTTT

D: TRBD2
V: TRBV6-5
J: TRBJ2-5
size: few
CDR3: CASSLAGSGETQYF
DNA: TGTGCCAGCAGTTTAGCGGGATCGGGGGAGACCCAGTACTTC

D: NA
V: TRBV15
J: TRBJ2-2
size: NA
CDR3: CATRGDRAGTGELFF
DNA: TGTGCCACCAGAGGAGACAGGGCGGGGACCGGGGAGCTGTTTTTT

D: NA
V: TRBV6-1
J: TRBJ2-1
size: few
CDR3: CASNRSPYNEQFF
DNA: TGTGCCAGCAACAGGTCCCCCTACAATGAGCAGTTCTTC

D: TRBD2
V: TRBV11-3
J: TRBJ2-1
size: once
CDR3: CASSLEGTSGYNEQFF
DNA: TGTGCCAGCAGCTTAGAAGGGACTAGCGGATACAATGAGCAGTTCTTC

D: NA
V: TRBV28
J: TRBJ2-3
size: NA
CDR3: CASSSRGFSSTDTQYF
DNA: TGTGCCAGCAGTTCCCGGGGGTTCTCCAGCACAGATACGCAGTATTTT

D: TRBD1
V: TRBV11-2
J: TRBJ1-4
size: NA
CDR3: CASSMTTGGNEKLFF
DNA: TGTGCCAGCAGCATGACCACAGGGGGAAATGAAAAACTGTTTTTT

D: TRBD2
V: TRBV2
J: TRBJ2-6
size: NA
CDR3: CASSDLGGHPGGANGLTF
DNA: TGTGCCAGCAGTGATCTCGGGGGACATCCGGGAGGGGCCAACGGCCTGACTTTC

D: NA
V: TRBV7-9
J: TRBJ1-3
size: once
CDR3: CASSSGDNSGNTIYF
DNA: TGTGCCAGCAGCTCGGGAGACAACTCTGGAAACACCATATATTTT

D: NA
V: TRBV6-5
J: TRBJ2-7
size: few
CDR3: CASSYSLPVSYEQYF
DNA: TGTGCCAGCAGTTACTCGCTCCCTGTCTCCTACGAGCAGTACTTC

D: NA
V: TRBV9
J: TRBJ1-1
size: NA
CDR3: CASSPFQAPGDTEAFF
DNA: TGTGCCAGCAGCCCATTCCAGGCACCGGGGGACACTGAAGCTTTCTTT

D: NA
V: TRBV5-1
J: TRBJ2-5
size: once
CDR3: CASSLGGTQQETQYF
DNA: TGCGCCAGCAGCTTGGGTGGGACACAGCAAGAGACCCAGTACTTC

D: NA
V: TRBV7-9
J: TRBJ1-3
size: NA
CDR3: CSSSFTGRPSSGNTIYF
DNA: TGTTCCAGCAGCTTTACAGGGCGCCCCTCCTCTGGAAACACCATATATTTT

D: TRBD2
V: TRBV10-3
J: TRBJ2-7
size: once
CDR3: CAAGDLSYEQYF
DNA: TGTGCCGCGGGGGACTTGTCCTACGAGCAGTACTTC

D: TRBD2
V: TRBV6-1
J: TRBJ2-2
size: NA
CDR3: CASSEIAGRGTGELFF
DNA: TGTGCCAGCAGTGAGATTGCGGGGAGGGGCACCGGGGAGCTGTTTTTT

D: NA
V: TRBV6-5
J: TRBJ2-7
size: few
CDR3: CASSFSGYEQYF
DNA: TGTGCCAGCAGTTTTAGCGGTTACGAGCAGTACTTC

D: NA
V: TRBV5-1
J: TRBJ2-7
size: NA
CDR3: CASSLMGGAGPVSYEQYF
DNA: TGCGCCAGCAGCTTGATGGGTGGGGCTGGGCCCGTCTCCTACGAGCAGTACTTC

D: NA
V: TRBV28
J: TRBJ1-1
size: NA
CDR3: CASSAPHNTEAFF
DNA: TGTGCCAGCAGTGCCCCACACAACACTGAAGCTTTCTTT

D: NA
V: TRBV10-3
J: TRBJ2-2
size: NA
CDR3: CAISRSTGELFF
DNA: TGTGCCATCAGTCGGAGTACCGGGGAGCTGTTTTTT

D: TRBD2
V: TRBV7-9
J: TRBJ2-3
size: NA
CDR3: CASSRGLAERDTQYF
DNA: TGTGCCAGCAGCCGTGGACTAGCGGAGCGAGATACGCAGTATTTT

D: NA
V: TRBV4-1
J: TRBJ2-7
size: NA
CDR3: CASSQGLSGSYEQYF
DNA: TGCGCCAGCAGCCAAGGCCTCTCGGGCTCCTACGAGCAGTACTTC

D: TRBD1
V: TRBV29-1
J: TRBJ2-3
size: NA
CDR3: CSAPVPGQGSDTQYF
DNA: TGCAGCGCCCCCGTCCCGGGACAGGGATCAGATACGCAGTATTTT

D: TRBD2
V: TRBV4-1
J: TRBJ2-3
size: NA
CDR3: CASSQGHTSGGDTQYF
DNA: TGCGCCAGCAGCCAAGGTCACACTAGCGGGGGAGATACGCAGTATTTT

D: TRBD2
V: TRBV5-6
J: TRBJ2-7
size: NA
CDR3: CASSSTSGSSYEQYF
DNA: TGTGCCAGCAGCTCAACTAGCGGTAGCTCCTACGAGCAGTACTTC

D: NA
V: TRBV9
J: TRBJ2-7
size: NA
CDR3: CASSVETGNPYEQYF
DNA: TGTGCCAGCAGTGTGGAAACAGGGAACCCCTACGAGCAGTACTTC

D: NA
V: TRBV18
J: TRBJ2-2
size: NA
CDR3: CASSPRSTGTGELFF
DNA: TGTGCCAGCTCACCTCGGTCAACAGGGACCGGGGAGCTGTTTTTT

D: NA
V: TRBV29-1
J: TRBJ2-1
size: NA
CDR3: CSVRGAGDAYEQFF
DNA: TGCAGCGTCCGGGGGGCGGGAGACGCGTATGAGCAGTTCTTC

D: NA
V: TRBV11-2
J: TRBJ2-7
size: NA
CDR3: CASSLYIDIHGGAYEQYF
DNA: TGTGCCAGCAGCTTGTACATAGACATCCACGGGGGAGCCTACGAGCAGTACTTC